The 20 T cell receptor beta chains below all came from one sample that was sequenced in a study of T cell repertoires in cytomegalovirus infection. Each CDR3 protein is one row after TCRdb ran MiXCR on the reads. The repertoire holds about 450,000 distinct CDR3 sequences, with approximately 32% as singletons. The sequencing sample was made of PBMCs. The receptor source for this set is a human donor in good health (CMV status not recorded). Some clones in this sample may be carry-over from other donors' samples.

The chain carries TRBV5-4 and TRBJ1-1; D not resolved. The V end lost 2 bases, the J end lost 7 bases, and 18 bases lay between the germline ends. Germline CDR1 reads SGHNT; CDR2 reads YYREEE (reference sequence). The CDR3 totals 15 residues. The CDR3 protein is CASSFRSAGSNEAFF. The CDR3 DNA sequence: TGTGCCAGCAGCTTTAGGAGCGCAGGTTCGAATGAAGCTTTCTTT.

The genes are TRBV20-1 and TRBJ1-5, with D uncertain. V lost 5 bases and J 0 bases, leaving 8 bases between the germline ends. The CDR3 consists of 13 residues. Germline CDR1 reads DFQATT; CDR2 reads SNEGSKA (reference sequence). CDR3 bases: TGCAGTGCTCTGACATTTAGCAATCAGCCCCAGCATTTT. Amino acid sequence: CSALTFSNQPQHF.

This clonotype has only a few counts. This rearrangement joins TRBV2 to TRBJ2-3, with D hard to call. Germline V gives CDR1 SNHLY, CDR2 FYNNEI. Trimming left V 1 base short and J 6 bases short, with 14 bases between. The CDR3 length is 15 residues. The CDR3 reads CASSEEDWGRDTQYF. The CDR3 nucleotides read TGTGCCAGCAGTGAAGAAGATTGGGGTCGGGATACGCAGTATTTT.

CDR3 in amino acids: CASSQVVGYTEAFF. The CDR3 DNA is TGTGCCAGCAGCCAAGTAGTGGGGTACACTGAAGCTTTCTTT. This rearrangement joins TRBV14 to TRBJ1-1, with unresolved D. The CDR3 loop spans 14 amino acids. V lost 1 base, J lost 3 bases, and 9 bases lay in between. Germline-derived CDR1 and CDR2 are SGHDN and FVKESK.

Many counts were recorded for this clonotype. V and J are TRBV5-5 and TRBJ1-1; D is ambiguous. The CDR3 runs to 12 residues. CDR1 and CDR2 from the germline V gene are SGHKS and YYEKEE (reference sequence). The V and J ends lost 3 bases and 0 bases respectively, with 3 bases between them. DNA of the CDR3: TGTGCCAGCAGCTGGGTGAACACTGAAGCTTTCTTT. It specifies CASSWVNTEAFF. The full variable domain, in which reference TRBV5-5 and TRBJ1-1 provide the parts outside the CDR3, is DAGVTQSPTHLIKTRGQQVTLRCSPISGHKSVSWYQQVLGQGPQFIFQYYEKEERGRGNFPDRFSARQFPNYSSELNVNALLLGDSALYLCASSWVNTEAFFGQGTRLTVV.

The V call is TRBV6-5, the J call TRBJ2-2; D is unclear. This CDR3 region has 14 residues. Trimming took off 1 base at V and 6 bases at J, with 9 bases between the two ends. Germline loops: CDR1 MNHEY, CDR2 SVGAGI. CDR3 loop: CASSYLSVPGELFF. The CDR3 DNA sequence: TGTGCCAGCAGTTACTTATCAGTCCCCGGGGAGCTGTTTTTT.

On this clonotype itself: A much larger clone is a single base away; this may be a read error. Without the conserved terminal phenylalanine or tryptophan, this CDR3 likely stems from a read error. The V gene is TRBV7-3, the J gene TRBJ2-1, with TRBD1 matching over 7 bases. The CDR3 extends over 16 amino acids. Germline CDR1 SGHTA, CDR2 FQGTGA. J lost 8 bases, V lost 3 bases, and 13 bases had no gene match. CDR3 DNA: TGTGCCAGCAGCTTCACAGGGGCCGCGTTCTTTTATGAGCAGTTCTTA. It is translated as CASSFTGAAFFYEQFL.

This clonotype has just a few counts. CDR3 in DNA: TGCAGTGCTAGAGTAGGGCTAGCGGGGACAGATACGCAGTATTTT. Amino acid sequence: CSARVGLAGTDTQYF. The chain employs TRBV20-1 and TRBJ2-3; 9 positions agree with TRBD2. Germline V gene sequence: CDR1 DFQATT, CDR2 SNEGSKA (reference sequence). V dropped 1 base and J dropped 3; count of bases not matched to a gene: 5. There are 15 residues in the CDR3.

Ten or more counts support this clonotype. This chain joins TRBV7-6 and TRBJ2-7; TRBD1 matches at 7 bases. The CDR3 runs to 17 residues. The J segment lost 2 bases and the V segment lost 0 bases, leaving 10 bases of the junction unmatched. The V gene's germline CDR1 is SGHVS and CDR2 FNYEAQ. The chain's CDR3 is CASSLARGGRDAYEQYF. The CDR3 DNA follows: TGTGCCAGCAGCTTAGCCAGAGGGGGCAGGGACGCCTACGAGCAGTACTTC.

This clonotype was detected many times. The genes are TRBV7-8 and TRBJ1-5, with 9 bases matching TRBD1. With 5 bases clipped from V and 5 bases from J, the junction kept 4 bases outside the gene matches. The CDR3 length is 14 residues. CDR1 SGHVS and CDR2 FQNEAQ come from the germline V gene. The CDR3 sequence: CASSPGTGYQPQHF. The CDR3, as DNA: TGTGCCAGCAGCCCCGGGACAGGGTATCAGCCCCAGCATTTT.

In its sample, this clonotype was seen a few times. The chain uses TRBV6-6 and TRBJ1-1; D gene ambiguous. Per germline, CDR1 MNHNY and CDR2 SVGAGI (reference sequence). Trimming stripped 0 bases from V and 8 bases from J, with 13 bases between. The CDR3 extends over 14 amino acids. The CDR3 loop is CASSYSILDKEAFF. The DNA for the CDR3 is TGTGCCAGCAGTTACTCGATTCTTGATAAGGAAGCTTTCTTT.

Points on this clonotype: A much larger clone differs by one base, so this may be a read error. The chain is built from TRBV6-5 and TRBJ2-3; weak D call: TRBD1 (6 bases). Germline V gene sequence: CDR1 MNHEY, CDR2 SVGAGI. This CDR3 spans 14 amino acids. In nucleotides, the CDR3 is TGTGCCCGCAGGCTGACAGGTGTTTCAGATACGCAGTATTTT. Encoded protein: CARRLTGVSDTQYF.

This chain links TRBV11-2 with TRBJ2-7; D perhaps matches TRBD1 (5 bases). Trimming stripped 3 bases from V and 1 base from J, with 13 bases between. This CDR3 contains 15 residues. Looked up from germline, CDR1 is SGHAT and CDR2 is FQNNGV. The CDR3 coding sequence is TGTGCCAGCAGCTTCGCAGGCAGGGTTTCCTACGAGCAGTACTTC. Its protein is CASSFAGRVSYEQYF. The full variable domain, completed using reference TRBV11-2 and TRBJ2-7, is EAGVAQSPRYKIIEKRQSVAFWCNPISGHATLYWYQQILGQGPKLLIQFQNNGVVDDSQLPKDRFSAERLKGVDSTLKIQPAKLEDSAVYLCASSFAGRVSYEQYFGPGTRLTVT.

This clonotype has just a few counts. CDR3: CSAIVGASEQYF. The DNA for the CDR3 is TGCAGTGCTATTGTGGGGGCAAGTGAGCAGTACTTC. This chain joins TRBV20-1 and TRBJ2-7; D is perhaps TRBD1 (6 bases). Germline assignment: CDR1 DFQATT and CDR2 SNEGSKA (reference sequence). Deletions cut 4 bases from V and 7 bases from J, with 14 bases between. The CDR3 totals 12 residues.

This chain connects TRBV7-9 to TRBJ1-1; D is ambiguous. The CDR3 extends over 12 amino acids. Germline V CDR1 and CDR2: SEHNR, FQNEAQ (reference sequence). Trimming pared 7 bases from V and 7 bases from J, leaving 13 bases between. The DNA of the CDR3 is TGTGCCAGCAAAAGTGGACTTGGTGAAGCTTTCTTT. This gives the protein CASKSGLGEAFF.

The J gene is TRBJ2-6, the V gene TRBV6-2 or TRBV6-3; D could derive from TRBD1 or TRBD2 (5 bases each). Trimming pared 8 bases from V and 2 bases from J, leaving 16 bases between. This CDR3 spans 16 amino acids. In germline, CDR1 is MNHEY, CDR2 SVGEGT. In DNA form, the CDR3 reads TGTGCCAGCTGCCCTCAGGGAGCTACTGGGGCCAACGTCCTGACTTTC. Translation gives CASCPQGATGANVLTF.

In regard to this clonotype: The CDR3 does not end in the conserved phenylalanine or tryptophan, so this is likely a read error. The chain joins TRBV20-1 to TRBJ1-5; D is uncertain. Looked up from germline, CDR1 is DFQATT and CDR2 is SNEGSKA (reference sequence). The CDR3 totals 15 residues. CDR3: CSSRVRSMRNQPQHL. The CDR3, as DNA: TGCAGTTCTAGAGTGAGGTCAATGAGGAATCAGCCCCAGCATTTG.

This chain joins TRBV30 and TRBJ2-7, with D possibly TRBD2 on 5 matching bases. V was shortened by 0 bases and J by 7 bases, with 7 bases between the two germline ends. CDR3 length: 11 amino acids. CDR1 GTSNPN and CDR2 SVGIG come from the germline V gene (reference sequence). The CDR3 nucleotides read TGTGCCTGGAGTGTGACGGGGGAGCAGTACTTC. Translation gives CAWSVTGEQYF. Using reference TRBV30 and TRBJ2-7 for the parts outside the CDR3, the full variable domain is SQTIHQWPATLVQPVGSPLSLECTVEGTSNPNLYWYRQAAGRGLQLLFYSVGIGQISSEVPQNLSASRPQDRQFILSSKKLLLSDSGFYLCAWSVTGEQYFGPGTRLTVT.

This clonotype was counted a few times. CDR3 amino acids: CASSYSHRTRVNSEAFF. In nucleotides, the CDR3 is TGTGCCAGCAGTTACTCCCACCGGACAAGGGTGAATTCTGAAGCTTTCTTT. The chain joins TRBV6-2 or TRBV6-3 to TRBJ1-1, with D maybe TRBD1 (5 bases). The V end lost 0 bases, the J end lost 6 bases, and 20 bases lay between the germline ends. CDR3 length: 17 amino acids. CDR1 is MNHEY and CDR2 is SVGEGT in the germline V gene.

J is TRBJ2-2 and V is TRBV28; D possibly corresponds to TRBD1 (5 bases). Trimming removed 5 bases at V and 5 bases at J, with 12 bases between. The CDR3 sequence is 14 residues long. Germline V lookup: CDR1 MDHEN, CDR2 SYDVKM. Here the CDR3 reads CASSIDSRTGELFF. The CDR3 nucleotides are TGTGCCAGCAGTATCGACAGTAGGACCGGGGAGCTGTTTTTT.